The 17 T cell receptor beta chains presented below share a single source sample, sequenced in a study of PD-1 blockade in mismatch repair-deficient tumors. TCRdb's table, derived via immunoSEQ multiplex PCR, lists solely in-frame clones and lacks some. This table has around 51,000 clones, approximately 84% appearing once. The sample here was peripheral blood, taken roughly 19 weeks after starting pembrolizumab. The receptors were sampled from an adult with mismatch repair-deficient cancer.

This clone was counted only a few times. The genes are TRBV5-1 and TRBJ2-3; 12 bases map to TRBD2. The CDR3 spans 17 residues. Germline values: CDR1 SGHRS, CDR2 YFSETQ. V trimming: 5 bases; J trimming: 0 bases; junction bases outside the gene matches: 7. This CDR3 reads CASSQGGTSGSTDTQYF. The CDR3 DNA reads TGCGCCAGCAGTCAGGGGGGGACTAGCGGGAGCACAGATACGCAGTATTTT.

The rearrangement links TRBV5-1 to TRBJ1-2; D may be TRBD1 (5 bases). V lost 1 base and J 5 bases, leaving 15 bases between the germline ends. The CDR3 is made up of 15 amino acids. Germline V CDR1 and CDR2: SGHRS, YFSETQ. The CDR3 sequence: CASSLNIGTTYGYTF. The CDR3 region has the DNA TGCGCCAGCAGCTTGAATATCGGGACCACTTATGGCTACACCTTC.

The rearrangement joins TRBV19 to TRBJ1-2, with a weak D call TRBD1 (6 bases). CDR3 length: 15 amino acids. V was pared by 5 bases and J by 4 bases, with 17 bases between. The germline CDR1 and CDR2 sequences are LNHDA and SQIVND (reference sequence). This chain's CDR3 is CASSYGQSTGYGYTF. CDR3 bases: TGTGCCAGTAGTTACGGACAGAGTACTGGCTATGGCTACACCTTC.

The chain uses TRBV29-1 and TRBJ1-1; the D is unclear. This CDR3 region has 12 residues. Trimming took 7 bases from V and 5 from J, leaving 14 bases between them. Looked up from germline, CDR1 is SQVTM and CDR2 is ANQGSEA. CDR3 in amino acids: CSADRSSTEAFF. In nucleotides, the CDR3 is TGCAGCGCAGACCGGAGTTCGACTGAAGCTTTCTTT.

The CDR3 nucleotides read TGTGCCAGCAGTGAAAACAGGGGAAGCACTGAAGCTTTCTTT. Amino acids: CASSENRGSTEAFF. The chain combines TRBV6-1 with TRBJ1-1, with 7 bases aligning to TRBD1. Germline values: CDR1 MNHNS, CDR2 SASEGT. Trimming cost V 2 bases and J 4 bases; bases outside gene matches: 4. The CDR3 covers 14 residues.

Worth noting for this clone: The same CDR3 is also encoded by other DNA sequences in this sample. The chain employs TRBV11-3 and TRBJ1-2; tentatively, D is TRBD1 (6 bases). Germline loops: CDR1 SGHNT, CDR2 YENEEA. This CDR3 is 14 amino acids long. With 0 bases removed from V and 2 bases from J, the gap between germline ends came to 7 bases. The CDR3 region has the DNA TGTGCCAGCAGCTTAGAGACAGGAAACTATGGCTACACCTTC. The encoded protein is CASSLETGNYGYTF.

The chain is built from TRBV28 and TRBJ1-4, with D possibly TRBD1 on 5 matching bases. Germline CDR1 reads MDHEN; CDR2 reads SYDVKM. The CDR3 totals 16 residues. The V end lost 5 bases, the J end lost 0 bases, and 13 bases lay between the germline ends. CDR3 nucleotide sequence: TGTGCCAGCAGTCTCCCCGGGACCTCAACTAATGAAAAACTGTTTTTT. Translated, it gives CASSLPGTSTNEKLFF. The full variable domain, with the rest looked up from reference TRBV28 and TRBJ1-4, is DVKVTQSSRYLVKRTGEKVFLECVQDMDHENMFWYRQDPGLGLRLIYFSYDVKMKEKGDIPEGYSVSREKKERFSLILESASTNQTSMYLCASSLPGTSTNEKLFFGSGTQLSVL.

This clone was recorded a few times. The J gene is TRBJ2-2, the V gene TRBV5-1; no firm D call. CDR3 length: 15 amino acids. Germline V CDR1 and CDR2: SGHRS, YFSETQ. Trimming cost V 2 bases and J 5 bases, with 13 bases left between them. CDR3 sequence reads: CASSLQRAATGELFF. As DNA, the CDR3 is TGCGCCAGCAGCTTACAGAGAGCTGCAACCGGGGAGCTGTTTTTT.

The rearrangement uses TRBV5-4 and TRBJ2-1; 7 nucleotides match TRBD1. The CDR3 consists of 17 residues. Germline CDR1 SGHNT, CDR2 YYREEE (reference sequence). Trimming cost V 0 bases and J 0 bases; bases outside gene matches: 6. The DNA of the CDR3 is TGTGCCAGCAGCTTGGTACGGGACAGCCTCTCCTACAATGAGCAGTTCTTC. Its protein product is CASSLVRDSLSYNEQFF.

Written as DNA, the CDR3 is TGCGCCAGCAGCCAAGGACAGGAAACAACTAATGAAAAACTGTTTTTT. Translating gives CASSQGQETTNEKLFF. The J gene is TRBJ1-4, the V gene TRBV4-1; possibly TRBD1 for D (6 bases). This CDR3 is 16 amino acids long. V gave up 1 base and J gave up 0 bases, with 9 bases separating them. Germline values: CDR1 MGHRA, CDR2 YSYEKL.

This clone showed up just once. This sequence joins TRBV6-6 and TRBJ1-1; D not certain. V was shortened by 6 bases and J by 7 bases, with 9 bases between the two germline ends. Germline V gene data show CDR1 as MNHNY and CDR2 as SVGAGI (reference sequence). This CDR3 is 11 amino acids long. The CDR3 DNA sequence: TGTGCCAGCAGGGAGCGAGGTGAAGCTTTCTTT. Encoded protein: CASRERGEAFF.

The rearrangement joins TRBV7-9 to TRBJ2-1, with D possibly TRBD2 on 6 matching bases. Germline CDR1 reads SEHNR; CDR2 reads FQNEAQ (reference sequence). Deletions cut 11 bases from V and 1 base from J, with 12 bases between. This CDR3 spans 13 amino acids. The CDR3 region has the DNA TGTGCCGCGGCGGGGCGGTCCTACAATGAGCAGTTCTTC. It encodes CAAAGRSYNEQFF.

This clone was detected only once. V usage is TRBV6-4 and J usage is TRBJ2-1, with 15 nucleotides matching TRBD2. Germline CDR1 and CDR2: MRHNA and SNTAGT. The trim removed 5 bases at V and 7 bases at J, leaving 3 bases unmatched. There are 15 residues in the CDR3. The DNA for the CDR3 is TGTGCCAGCAGTCGGACTAGCGGGAGGGGGAATGAGCAGTTCTTC. It encodes CASSRTSGRGNEQFF.

V usage is TRBV5-1 and J usage is TRBJ1-2; 8 bases align to TRBD1. Germline assignment: CDR1 SGHRS and CDR2 YFSETQ. This CDR3 has 15 residues. Trimming removed 4 bases from V and 4 bases from J; junction bases left unmatched: 9. The CDR3 coding sequence is TGCGCCAGCAGCCCGCGACAGGGGCTGAGCTATGGCTACACCTTC. Translating gives CASSPRQGLSYGYTF.

A few counts support this clone. This rearrangement joins TRBV10-1 to TRBJ2-7; D remains unclear. The CDR3 contains 13 residues. The germline V and J ends were trimmed by 2 bases and 3 bases, with 8 bases remaining between them. The germline V gene encodes CDR1 WNHNN and CDR2 SYGVQD (reference sequence). This CDR3 is CASSEVADYEQYF. The CDR3 DNA reads as TGCGCCAGCAGTGAGGTGGCGGACTACGAGCAGTACTTC.

The CDR3 DNA reads as TGTGCCAGCAGCTTCGGGGGCCTTGCCTATGGCTACACCTTC. As protein: CASSFGGLAYGYTF. The rearrangement uses TRBV7-9 and TRBJ1-2; a weak D match, TRBD1 (6 bases). The CDR3 consists of 14 residues. Deletions cut 3 bases from V and 4 bases from J, with 12 bases between. Germline lookup yields CDR1 SEHNR and CDR2 FQNEAQ (reference sequence).

The chain carries TRBV9 and TRBJ2-7; the match to TRBD1 covers 11 bases. Losses at the gene ends were 2 bases for V and 3 bases for J; bases not matched to a gene: 4. Germline V gene data show CDR1 as SGDLS and CDR2 as YYNGEE. The CDR3 length is 15 residues. CDR3: CASSVGTGGVYEQYF. As DNA, the CDR3 is TGTGCCAGCAGCGTTGGGACAGGGGGAGTCTACGAGCAGTACTTC.